These 18 T cell receptor beta chains share one sample of origin, sequenced in a study of vaccination and CD4 T cells after COVID-19. The antigens for these receptors are not known. Cultured CD4+ T cell DNA underwent sequencing with the Oncomine TCR Beta short-read assay. TCRdb re-called the PCR reads with MiXCR, one entry per CDR3 protein. The sample lists thousands of distinct CDR3 sequences; 46% were seen once. As to treatment: approximately nine-day PBMC culture with coronavirus spike peptide pools or control peptides (ViraFEST assay). Material for sequencing was CD4+ T cells from blood, cultured in vitro. These receptors originate from a human donor who had recovered from COVID-19.

This clonotype has more than one count but fewer than ten. This chain connects TRBV11-2 to TRBJ2-2, with 11 bases lining up with TRBD1. The CDR3 is 20 residues long. Germline V gene data show CDR1 as SGHAT and CDR2 as FQNNGV. Trimming cost V 5 bases and J 4 bases; bases outside gene matches: 18. Here the CDR3 DNA reads TGTGCCAGCAGCCCCGGTTACGGACAGGGGGCAAGTATTGTCACCGGGGAGCTGTTTTTT. It yields the protein CASSPGYGQGASIVTGELFF. Supplemented by reference TRBV11-2 and TRBJ2-2, the full variable domain reads EAGVAQSPRYKIIEKRQSVAFWCNPISGHATLYWYQQILGQGPKLLIQFQNNGVVDDSQLPKDRFSAERLKGVDSTLKIQPAKLEDSAVYLCASSPGYGQGASIVTGELFFGEGSRLTVL.

The V and J genes are TRBV5-6 and TRBJ1-1; a weak D match, TRBD1 (6 bases). The CDR3 has 13 residues. Looked up from germline, CDR1 is SGHDT and CDR2 is YYEEEE. The V end lost 0 bases, the J end lost 7 bases, and 10 bases lay between the germline ends. In DNA form, the CDR3 reads TGTGCCAGCAGCTTGGGCAGGGGCAGTGAAGCTTTCTTT. This encodes CASSLGRGSEAFF.

This clonotype was seen a handful of times. This chain connects TRBV4-1 to TRBJ1-1; unclear D gene. The length of the CDR3 is 15 residues. The germline V and J ends were trimmed by 3 bases and 0 bases, with 11 bases remaining between them. CDR1 is MGHRA and CDR2 is YSYEKL in the germline V gene. CDR3 region: CASSQRTIMNTEAFF. The CDR3 DNA sequence: TGCGCCAGCAGCCAGCGGACCATAATGAACACTGAAGCTTTCTTT.

This rearrangement joins TRBV20-1 to TRBJ2-3, with 10 bases fitting TRBD2. The CDR3 totals 15 residues. With 7 bases clipped from V and 5 bases from J, the junction kept 12 bases outside the gene matches. Looked up from germline, CDR1 is DFQATT and CDR2 is SNEGSKA (reference sequence). This chain's CDR3 is CSGGERGGQRDTQYF. In nucleotides, the CDR3 is TGCAGTGGGGGCGAGCGGGGGGGCCAAAGAGATACGCAGTATTTT.

The gene calls are TRBV2 and TRBJ2-3; 10 bases agree with TRBD2. The CDR3 runs to 16 residues. Per the germline V gene, CDR1 is SNHLY and CDR2 is FYNNEI. Trimming took 1 base from V and 0 from J; bases not matched to a gene: 1. CDR3: CASSEVGLASTDTQYF. The CDR3 DNA follows: TGTGCCAGCAGTGAAGTGGGACTAGCGAGCACAGATACGCAGTATTTT.

The table lists this clonotype with a few counts. This chain uses TRBV7-8 with TRBJ2-3, with 10 bases fitting TRBD2. With 4 bases clipped from V and 0 bases from J, the junction kept 7 bases outside the gene matches. CDR3 length equals 17 residues. The germline V gene encodes CDR1 SGHVS and CDR2 FQNEAQ. CDR3 coding DNA: TGTGCCAGCAGCTCCCGACCAGCGGGGGGGAGCACAGATACGCAGTATTTT. As protein: CASSSRPAGGSTDTQYF.

Only a few counts were recorded for this clonotype. The V call is TRBV20-1, the J call TRBJ1-2; 10 nucleotides match TRBD1. The germline V gene has CDR1 DFQATT and CDR2 SNEGSKA (reference sequence). The CDR3 runs 13 residues. V gave up 5 bases and J gave up 4 bases; unmatched junction bases: 4. CDR3 loop: CSAPGQGSYGYTF. The CDR3 DNA follows: TGCAGTGCTCCGGGACAGGGGTCCTATGGCTACACCTTC.

The chain carries TRBV6-5 and TRBJ1-5; no clear D gene. The germline V and J ends were trimmed by 0 bases and 0 bases, with 6 bases remaining between them. In germline, CDR1 is MNHEY, CDR2 SVGAGI. The CDR3 runs to 15 residues. The CDR3 DNA reads as TGTGCCAGCAGTTACTCGGGGTTTAGCAATCAGCCCCAGCATTTT. Translated, it gives CASSYSGFSNQPQHF.

This clonotype is judged medium-sized. V is TRBV6-1 and J is TRBJ1-1; D ambiguous. The germline V and J ends were trimmed by 8 bases and 0 bases, with 7 bases remaining between them. CDR3 length: 12 amino acids. Germline V gene sequence: CDR1 MNHNS, CDR2 SASEGT. The chain's CDR3 is CASGELNTEAFF. CDR3 coding DNA: TGTGCCAGCGGAGAGTTGAACACTGAAGCTTTCTTT.

The rearrangement uses TRBV12-1 and TRBJ2-1; the table gives TRBD1 as D, unverified against the DNA. TRBV12-1 is assigned pseudogene status. The CDR3 has 16 residues. The CDR3 DNA follows: TGTGCCAGCAGCGCAGCAGGGGGGGGGTACTACAATGAGCAGTTCTTC. Protein product: CASSAAGGGYYNEQFF.

V is TRBV30 and J is TRBJ1-2; a possible D gene is TRBD1 (5 bases). Germline CDR1 reads GTSNPN; CDR2 reads SVGIG (reference sequence). The germline V and J ends were trimmed by 1 base and 8 bases, with 29 bases remaining between them. This CDR3 spans 18 amino acids. The CDR3 DNA reads TGTGCCTGGAGTGGGGGGATCCAACGGGGAGGATCCTTTTTCGGCTACACCTTC. It translates to CAWSGGIQRGGSFFGYTF.

The gene calls are TRBV4-2 and TRBJ1-2; TRBD1 agrees at 7 bases. The CDR3 runs to 14 residues. Trimming cost V 5 bases and J 2 bases; bases outside gene matches: 5. CDR1 is LGHNA, CDR2 YNFKEQ, per germline. The CDR3 reads CASSFRGGNYGYTF. The CDR3, as DNA: TGTGCCAGCAGCTTCAGGGGGGGCAACTATGGCTACACCTTC.

V and J are TRBV6-1 and TRBJ2-5; unclear D gene. From germline, CDR1 is MNHNS and CDR2 SASEGT. The CDR3 has 14 amino acids. V was clipped by 1 base and J by 4 bases, with 10 bases between them. The CDR3 DNA sequence: TGTGCCAGCAGTGAAGAGGGCTGGGGAGAGACCCAGTACTTC. Protein product: CASSEEGWGETQYF.

The CDR3 region is CASSLGQGYNQPQHF. CDR3 bases: TGTGCCAGCAGCCTCGGACAGGGATACAATCAGCCCCAGCATTTT. The gene calls are TRBV6-2 or TRBV6-3 and TRBJ1-5, with 8 bases matching TRBD1. The CDR3 loop spans 15 amino acids. Germline V CDR1 and CDR2: MNHEY, SVGEGT. The trim removed 6 bases at V and 3 bases at J, leaving 7 bases unmatched.

The chain has TRBV5-6 and TRBJ1-2, with a tentative D call TRBD1 (5 bases). There are 13 residues in the CDR3. V was clipped by 0 bases and J by 8 bases, with 11 bases between them. Per the germline V gene, CDR1 is SGHDT and CDR2 is YYEEEE. The CDR3 here is CASSLESRGGYTF. The CDR3 nucleotides are TGTGCCAGCAGCTTGGAGTCCCGGGGCGGCTACACCTTC.

The chain has TRBV20-1 and TRBJ2-6; no clear D. The CDR3 loop spans 14 amino acids. The V gene lost 1 base and the J gene lost 2 bases, with 6 bases spanning the gap. Germline lookup yields CDR1 DFQATT and CDR2 SNEGSKA (reference sequence). The CDR3 DNA is TGCAGTGCTAGAGTGTACACTGGGGCCAACGTCCTGACTTTC. The encoded protein is CSARVYTGANVLTF.

This clonotype was counted between two and nine times. V and J are TRBV2 and TRBJ1-2, with 7 bases aligning to TRBD1. In germline, CDR1 is SNHLY, CDR2 FYNNEI. V dropped 4 bases and J dropped 4; count of bases not matched to a gene: 9. CDR3 size: 15 residues. The CDR3 region has the DNA TGTGCCAGCAGTGTGCGGCCAGGGGGTATCTATGGCTACACCTTC. This encodes CASSVRPGGIYGYTF.

This chain uses TRBV4-3 with TRBJ1-5, with unresolved D. Germline V CDR1 and CDR2: LGHNA, YSLEER. V was trimmed by 0 bases and J by 4 bases, leaving 7 bases between them. This CDR3 has 14 residues. CDR3 residues: CASSQEGRNQPQHF. The CDR3 region has the DNA TGCGCCAGCAGCCAAGAGGGGAGAAATCAGCCCCAGCATTTT.